The clone carrying this T cell receptor beta chain has a count of ten or more. The target antigen is unknown. This record belongs to a study of early T cells in non-severe SARS-CoV-2 infection. Whole-study context: Bulk RNA taken from unsorted whole blood was sequenced, leaving chains unpaired.

Unique molecular identifiers were affixed to single, distinct cDNA molecules. TCRdb independently ran MiXCR on the 5' RACE reads; one entry per CDR3 protein. The sample has about 26,000 distinct CDR3 sequences, 3.5% to 5% seen once; the top ten hold around 6%. Regarding the study as a whole: Private and CD4 specificities were missed by VDJdb matching, skewed to anti-spike CD8.

The TCR comes from an adult who was a healthcare worker with PCR-confirmed SARS-CoV-2 infection or an uninfected control (not recorded which). The sequenced material came from whole blood.

CDR3 nucleotide sequence: TGTGCCAGCAGCCCCCGGGTAGCGGGGGGGAGAAATGAGCAGTTCTTC. Translation gives CASSPRVAGGRNEQFF. The chain employs TRBV7-2 and TRBJ2-1, with 11 bases that match TRBD2. The CDR3 has 16 amino acids. Per germline, CDR1 SGHTA and CDR2 FQGNSA. The V gene end was trimmed by 5 bases and the J gene end by 7 bases; junction bases not matched to a gene: 10.